The rows below give T cell receptor beta chains drawn from one sample of a study of Ad26.COV2.S vaccination and SARS-CoV-2 variants. Sequenced by immunoSEQ multiplex PCR; TCRdb stores in-frame clones only, minus some. The sample shows some 240,000 clones, approximately 90% of them seen only once. Source: peripheral blood, taken in a trial of Ad26.COV2.S vaccine versus placebo. The receptors were gathered from a person aged 18-65 years who received the Ad26.COV2.S COVID-19 vaccine or a placebo. CDR3s include the opening cysteine and the closing phenylalanine or tryptophan. A D gene is named only where the DNA matches it firmly. Some rows mark clone size as missing; the rest say once, few, many or name a class of expanded clone.

v_gene	d_gene	abundance	j_gene	CDR3aa	CDR3nt
TRBV3-1/TRBV3-2	TRBD2	.	TRBJ2-5	CASSQESGIWETQYF	TGTGCCAGCAGCCAGGAAAGCGGGATTTGGGAGACCCAGTACTTC
TRBV15	.	.	TRBJ2-1	CATSRGGLNEQFF	TGTGCCACCAGCAGAGGCGGTCTCAATGAGCAGTTCTTC
TRBV5-8	TRBD1	.	TRBJ1-2	CASSTGTDNYGYTF	TGTGCCAGCAGCACCGGGACAGATAACTATGGCTACACCTTC
TRBV4-3	.	.	TRBJ2-5	CASSQDSGKQATQYF	TGCGCCAGCAGCCAAGACTCCGGGAAGCAAGCGACCCAGTACTTC
TRBV30	TRBD2	.	TRBJ2-1	CAWGGSSGKIQFF	TGTGCCTGGGGGGGGTCTAGCGGGAAAATTCAGTTCTTC
TRBV27	TRBD1	.	TRBJ2-3	CASSSPGQGRASTDTQYF	TGTGCCAGCAGTTCACCGGGACAGGGAAGGGCTAGCACAGATACGCAGTATTTT
TRBV4-1	.	.	TRBJ2-6	CASSLLGAGGANVLTF	TGCGCCAGCAGCCTGCTCGGGGCTGGTGGGGCCAACGTCCTGACTTTC
TRBV4-1	.	.	TRBJ1-1	CASSQAPLAAHEAFF	TGCGCCAGCAGCCAAGCGCCTCTGGCAGCCCATGAAGCTTTCTTT
TRBV6-5	.	.	TRBJ2-1	CASSRDNNEQFF	TGTGCCAGCAGCCGGGACAACAATGAGCAGTTCTTC
TRBV28	TRBD1	.	TRBJ1-1	CASSPIRTGTEAFF	TGTGCCAGCAGCCCGATTAGGACAGGGACTGAAGCTTTCTTT
TRBV5-1	TRBD1	many	TRBJ1-1	CASSLTGQGVTEAFF	TGCGCCAGCAGCTTGACAGGACAGGGTGTTACTGAAGCTTTCTTT
TRBV6-2/TRBV6-3	TRBD2	.	TRBJ2-7	CASSSTSGGSYEQYF	TGTGCCAGCAGCTCGACTAGCGGGGGGTCCTACGAGCAGTACTTC
TRBV15	TRBD1	.	TRBJ1-5	CATSRVDRDRSQPQHF	TGTGCCACCAGCAGAGTGGACAGGGATCGGAGTCAGCCCCAGCATTTT
TRBV21-1	.	.	TRBJ1-2	CASSPKARDRANYGYTF	TGTGCCAGCAGCCCCAAGGCCAGGGACAGAGCTAACTATGGCTACACCTTC
TRBV19	.	once	TRBJ2-3	CASSIVVLTDTQYF	TGTGCCAGTAGTATAGTGGTTCTCACAGATACGCAGTATTTT
TRBV7-9	.	.	TRBJ2-5	CASSQTGRQETQYF	TGTGCCAGCAGCCAGACAGGAAGACAAGAGACCCAGTACTTC
TRBV6-2/TRBV6-3	.	.	TRBJ2-2	CASSFSRLNTGELFF	TGTGCCAGCAGTTTTAGTCGCTTGAACACCGGGGAGCTGTTTTTT
TRBV11-2	.	few	TRBJ2-7	CASSLQGGAEQYF	TGTGCCAGCAGCTTACAGGGTGGGGCCGAGCAGTACTTC
TRBV7-2	TRBD2	.	TRBJ2-3	CASSLTSGVSTDTQYF	TGTGCCAGCAGCTTAACTAGCGGAGTTAGCACAGATACGCAGTATTTT
TRBV4-3	.	.	TRBJ2-6	CASSRYSQGSGANVLTF	TGCGCCAGCAGCCGCTACTCACAGGGCTCTGGGGCCAACGTCCTGACTTTC
TRBV7-8	TRBD1	.	TRBJ1-1	CASSLAGTGFIMNTEAFF	TGTGCCAGCAGCTTAGCCGGGACAGGGTTCATCATGAACACTGAAGCTTTCTTT
TRBV6-5	TRBD2	.	TRBJ2-5	CASSRAGEGETQYF	TGTGCCAGCAGTCGAGCGGGGGAGGGGGAGACCCAGTACTTC
TRBV19	TRBD2	.	TRBJ2-2	CASSIGGRRTGELFF	TGTGCCAGTAGTATAGGCGGGAGGCGGACCGGGGAGCTGTTTTTT
TRBV4-2	TRBD2	.	TRBJ2-5	CASSLGTSQETQYF	TGTGCCAGCAGCCTTGGGACTAGCCAAGAGACCCAGTACTTC
TRBV5-1	.	.	TRBJ2-2	CASSLEGLRTGELFF	TGCGCCAGCAGCTTGGAGGGACTCAGGACCGGGGAGCTGTTTTTT
TRBV4-3	TRBD2	.	TRBJ2-1	CASSQEGYGTSPHNEQFF	TGCGCCAGCAGCCAAGAAGGGTACGGGACTAGCCCCCACAATGAGCAGTTCTTC
TRBV12-3/TRBV12-4	.	.	TRBJ2-4	CASSLGQGSIQYF	TGTGCCAGCAGTTTAGGGCAGGGTAGCATTCAGTACTTC
TRBV12-5	TRBD1	.	TRBJ1-2	CASWGQEGYGYTF	TGTGCTAGTTGGGGACAGGAGGGCTATGGCTACACCTTC
TRBV6-4	.	.	TRBJ2-3	CASSVGSGADTQYF	TGTGCCAGCAGTGTGGGGTCTGGGGCAGATACGCAGTATTTT
TRBV6-2/TRBV6-3	.	.	TRBJ2-2	CASSYGLVGELFF	TGTGCCAGCAGTTACGGGCTAGTAGGGGAGCTGTTTTTT
TRBV7-9	.	few	TRBJ1-1	CASSPPQGGVVTEAFF	TGTGCCAGCAGCCCACCGCAGGGAGGGGTAGTTACTGAAGCTTTCTTT
TRBV7-8	TRBD1	.	TRBJ1-2	CASSRRDRVEGYTF	TGTGCCAGCAGCCGCCGGGACAGAGTGGAGGGCTACACCTTC
TRBV6-5	.	.	TRBJ2-2	CASSYGWTGELFF	TGTGCCAGCAGTTACGGGTGGACCGGGGAGCTGTTTTTT
TRBV4-3	.	.	TRBJ1-3	CASSQAEGIPGNTIYF	TGCGCCAGCAGCCAAGCAGAGGGTATTCCTGGAAACACCATATATTTT
TRBV5-1	.	.	TRBJ2-7	CASSLDRDNSYEQYF	TGCGCCAGCAGCTTGGATAGGGACAACTCCTACGAGCAGTACTTC
TRBV27	TRBD2	.	TRBJ2-1	CASSLSNSGGNNEQFF	TGTGCCAGCAGTTTATCGAACAGCGGGGGGAACAATGAGCAGTTCTTC
TRBV6-5	.	.	TRBJ1-3	CASRGDSGNTIYF	TGTGCCAGCAGAGGAGACTCTGGAAACACCATATATTTT
TRBV3-1/TRBV3-2	TRBD2	.	TRBJ2-1	CASSQGTGGPDEQFF	TGTGCCAGCAGCCAAGGAACGGGGGGGCCAGATGAGCAGTTCTTC
TRBV18	TRBD1	.	TRBJ1-1	CASSPYMLLGQGTNTEAFF	TGTGCCAGCTCCCCCTACATGCTCCTGGGACAGGGAACGAACACTGAAGCTTTCTTT
TRBV6-5	.	.	TRBJ2-1	CASSYGGSSYNEQFF	TGTGCCAGCAGTTACGGCGGTAGCTCCTACAATGAGCAGTTCTTC
TRBV27	.	.	TRBJ1-2	CASSLSGRNYGYTF	TGTGCCAGCAGTTTATCGGGACGGAACTATGGCTACACCTTC
TRBV29-1	.	.	TRBJ2-1	CSARPEDRRIWFF	TGCAGCGCTAGACCCGAAGACAGGAGGATCTGGTTCTTC
TRBV5-1	.	.	TRBJ1-6	CASSLALGHSPLHF	TGCGCCAGCAGCTTGGCTTTAGGGCATTCACCCCTCCACTTT
TRBV10-3	TRBD1	once	TRBJ2-5	CAISASHGQGAQETQYF	TGTGCCATCAGTGCCAGTCATGGACAGGGGGCGCAGGAGACCCAGTACTTC
TRBV3-1/TRBV3-2	.	.	TRBJ2-3	CASSQDPVQRTDTQYF	TGTGCCAGCAGCCAAGACCCAGTCCAACGCACAGATACGCAGTATTTT
TRBV6-5	TRBD1	.	TRBJ2-5	CAGQGLETQYF	TGTGCCGGACAGGGACTTGAGACCCAGTACTTC
TRBV15	.	many	TRBJ1-2	CATSREREPFYGYTF	TGTGCCACCAGCAGAGAGAGGGAACCCTTCTATGGCTACACCTTC
TRBV6-5	TRBD1	.	TRBJ2-7	CASSPATGGKNEQYF	TGTGCCAGCAGCCCCGCGACAGGGGGGAAAAACGAGCAGTACTTC
TRBV7-3	.	.	TRBJ1-1	CASSLDSIGKAFF	TGTGCCAGCAGCCTCGACAGCATCGGTAAAGCTTTCTTT
TRBV7-2	TRBD1	.	TRBJ1-6	CASSLPIRQGGWNYSPLHF	TGTGCCAGCAGCTTACCTATTAGACAGGGGGGGTGGAACTATTCACCCCTCCACTTT
TRBV7-2	TRBD1	.	TRBJ1-5	CASSEGQGRQPQHF	TGTGCCAGCAGCGAGGGACAGGGGAGACAGCCCCAGCATTTT